Sequencing of this TCR beta chain was carried out in a study of shared clonotypes between healthy human individuals. The data were produced by immunoSEQ multiplex PCR, yet TCRdb's version contains in-frame clones alone and is incomplete. This sample carries roughly 680,000 clones, 55% to 80% of them seen once, and the ten largest clones take under 2%. Germline assignment: CDR1 MDHEN and CDR2 SYDVKM. J lost 7 bases, V lost 10 bases, and 13 bases had no gene match. CDR3 length: 14 residues. The table lists this clone with a count of one. This TCR was sampled from a woman in her thirties in good health. The chain has TRBV28 and TRBJ1-2, with 9 bases fitting TRBD1. Material for sequencing was memory CD4+ T cells sorted from blood. Subset defined: CD45RA-negative fraction. As DNA, the CDR3 is TGTGCCACCCCGACAGGGGGTTCTTTGGGTGGCTACACCTTC. Its translation is CATPTGGSLGGYTF.